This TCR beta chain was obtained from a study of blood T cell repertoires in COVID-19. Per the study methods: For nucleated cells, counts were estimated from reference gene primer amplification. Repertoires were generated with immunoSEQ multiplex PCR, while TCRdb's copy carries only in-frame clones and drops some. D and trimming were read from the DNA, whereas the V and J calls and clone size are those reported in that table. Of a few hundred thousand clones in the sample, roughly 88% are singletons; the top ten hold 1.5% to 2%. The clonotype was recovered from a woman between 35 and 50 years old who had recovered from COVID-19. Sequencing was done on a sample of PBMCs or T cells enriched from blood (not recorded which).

The CDR3 DNA sequence: TGTGCCAGCAGCGGGACACCATCCACTGAAGCTTTCTTT. It translates to CASSGTPSTEAFF. The rearrangement joins TRBV9 to TRBJ1-1; possible D gene TRBD1, 5 bases. Germline lookup yields CDR1 SGDLS and CDR2 YYNGEE. The CDR3 is 13 amino acids. V lost 3 bases and J 4 bases, leaving 10 bases between the germline ends.